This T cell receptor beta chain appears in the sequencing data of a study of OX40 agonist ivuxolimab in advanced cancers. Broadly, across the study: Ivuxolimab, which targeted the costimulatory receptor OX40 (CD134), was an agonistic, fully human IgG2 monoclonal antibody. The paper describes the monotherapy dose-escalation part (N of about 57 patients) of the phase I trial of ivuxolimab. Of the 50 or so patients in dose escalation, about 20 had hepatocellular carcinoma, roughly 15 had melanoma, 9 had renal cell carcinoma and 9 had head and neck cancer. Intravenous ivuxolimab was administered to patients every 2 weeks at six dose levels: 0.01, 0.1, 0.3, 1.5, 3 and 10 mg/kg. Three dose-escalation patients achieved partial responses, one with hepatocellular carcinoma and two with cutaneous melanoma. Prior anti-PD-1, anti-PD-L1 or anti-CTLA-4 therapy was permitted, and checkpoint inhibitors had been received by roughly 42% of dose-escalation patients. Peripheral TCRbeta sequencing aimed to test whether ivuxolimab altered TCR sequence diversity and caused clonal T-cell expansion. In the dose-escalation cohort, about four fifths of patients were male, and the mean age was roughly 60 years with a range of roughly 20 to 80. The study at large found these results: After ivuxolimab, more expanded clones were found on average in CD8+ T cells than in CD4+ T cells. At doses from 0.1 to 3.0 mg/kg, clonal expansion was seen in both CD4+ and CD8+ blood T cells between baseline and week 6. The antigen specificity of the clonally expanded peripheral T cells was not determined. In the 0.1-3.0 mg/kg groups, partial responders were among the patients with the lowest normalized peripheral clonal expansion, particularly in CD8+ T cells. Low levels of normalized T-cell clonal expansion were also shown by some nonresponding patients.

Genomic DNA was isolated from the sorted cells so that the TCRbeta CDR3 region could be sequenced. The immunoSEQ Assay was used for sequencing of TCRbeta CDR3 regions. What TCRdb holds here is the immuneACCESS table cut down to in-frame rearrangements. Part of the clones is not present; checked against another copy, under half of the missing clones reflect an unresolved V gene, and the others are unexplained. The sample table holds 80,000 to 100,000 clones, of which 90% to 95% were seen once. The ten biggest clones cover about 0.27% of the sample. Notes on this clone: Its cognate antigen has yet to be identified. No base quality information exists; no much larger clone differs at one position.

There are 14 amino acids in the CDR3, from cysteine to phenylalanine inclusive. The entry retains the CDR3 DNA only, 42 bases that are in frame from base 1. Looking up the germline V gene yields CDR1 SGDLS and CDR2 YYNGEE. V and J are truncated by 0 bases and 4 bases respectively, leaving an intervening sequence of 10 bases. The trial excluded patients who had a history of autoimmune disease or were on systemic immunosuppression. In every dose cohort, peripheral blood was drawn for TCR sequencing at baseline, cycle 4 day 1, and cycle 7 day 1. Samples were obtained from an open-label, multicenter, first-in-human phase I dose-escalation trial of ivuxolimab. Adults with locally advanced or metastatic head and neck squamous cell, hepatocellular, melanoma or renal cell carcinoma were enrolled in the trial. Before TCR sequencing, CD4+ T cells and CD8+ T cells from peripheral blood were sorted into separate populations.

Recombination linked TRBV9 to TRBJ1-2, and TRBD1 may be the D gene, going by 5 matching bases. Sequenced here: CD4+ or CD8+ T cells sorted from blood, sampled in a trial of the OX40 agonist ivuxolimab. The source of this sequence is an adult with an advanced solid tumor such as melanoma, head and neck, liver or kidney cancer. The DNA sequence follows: TGTGCCAGCAGCGTAGTCGGGGGTGGCTATGGCTACACCTTC. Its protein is CASSVVGGGYGYTF.